The next 20 T cell receptor beta chains were all read from a single sample in a study of technical replicates of blood from four donors. TCRdb keeps only in-frame clones here, not all; method: immunoSEQ multiplex PCR. Among 80,000 to 90,000 clones listed, around 94% were seen once. Sample: T cells isolated from PBMCs. The origin of the receptors is a human donor in good health.

The chain recombines TRBV10-3 with TRBJ1-2; 9 bases are a match to TRBD1. The V and J ends lost 4 bases and 2 bases, in that order; junction bases with no gene match: 5. The germline V gene has CDR1 ENHRY and CDR2 SYGVKD. There are 15 residues in the CDR3. CDR3 bases: TGTGCCATCAGTGCCCCGGGACAGGGAAACTATGGCTACACCTTC. Amino acid sequence: CAISAPGQGNYGYTF.

V and J are TRBV28 and TRBJ1-3, with D perhaps matching TRBD1 (6 bases). The CDR3 loop spans 14 amino acids. V was clipped by 5 bases and J by 5 bases, with 13 bases between them. From germline, CDR1 is MDHEN and CDR2 SYDVKM. The chain's CDR3 is CASSPVDSRNTIYF. CDR3 sequence (DNA): TGTGCCAGCAGTCCAGTGGACAGTCGAAACACCATATATTTT. The full variable domain, with the rest looked up from reference TRBV28 and TRBJ1-3, is DVKVTQSSRYLVKRTGEKVFLECVQDMDHENMFWYRQDPGLGLRLIYFSYDVKMKEKGDIPEGYSVSREKKERFSLILESASTNQTSMYLCASSPVDSRNTIYFGEGSWLTVV.

The V gene is TRBV6-5, the J gene TRBJ2-1, with 7 nucleotides matching TRBD2. The CDR3 spans 16 residues. Germline-derived CDR1 and CDR2 are MNHEY and SVGAGI. V dropped 2 bases and J dropped 2; count of bases not matched to a gene: 6. The CDR3 DNA follows: TGTGCCAGCAGTTACGATCTCGCGGGGGCCTACAATGAGCAGTTCTTC. It translates to CASSYDLAGAYNEQFF.

This rearrangement joins TRBV5-1 to TRBJ1-2, with D unresolved. Germline V gives CDR1 SGHRS, CDR2 YFSETQ. The CDR3 consists of 14 residues. V lost 2 bases and J lost 1, with 9 bases in between. CDR3 loop: CASSFLANNYGYTF. For the CDR3, the DNA is TGCGCCAGCAGCTTCCTAGCCAATAACTATGGCTACACCTTC.

This chain connects TRBV5-1 to TRBJ2-5; tentative D call: TRBD1 (5 bases). CDR3 size: 14 residues. In germline, CDR1 is SGHRS, CDR2 YFSETQ. V shed 0 bases and J shed 0 bases, with 6 bases lying between them. CDR3 sequence (DNA): TGCGCCAGCAGCTTGGGGACAAACCAAGAGACCCAGTACTTC. The encoded protein is CASSLGTNQETQYF.

The J gene is TRBJ2-7, the V gene TRBV7-9; TRBD1 aligns across 7 bases. The V and J ends lost 5 bases and 4 bases, in that order; junction bases with no gene match: 14. In germline, CDR1 is SEHNR, CDR2 FQNEAQ (reference sequence). CDR3 length: 16 residues. CDR3 loop: CASSVQARGLRYEQYF. The CDR3 coding sequence is TGTGCCAGCAGCGTACAGGCCAGGGGGTTGAGGTACGAGCAGTACTTC.

The chain employs TRBV19 and TRBJ1-5, with D perhaps TRBD1 (6 bases). Trimming shortened V by 10 bases and J by 0 bases, and 16 bases separated the two germline ends. Looked up from germline, CDR1 is LNHDA and CDR2 is SQIVND (reference sequence). CDR3 length: 15 amino acids. CDR3 nucleotide sequence: TGTGCCACCTCCGACAGGCATTATAGCAATCAGCCCCAGCATTTT. It is translated as CATSDRHYSNQPQHF.

This chain uses TRBV21-1 with TRBJ2-5; the table names TRBD1, a call not compared with the DNA. TRBV21-1 is noted as a pseudogene. This CDR3 is built from 18 residues. CDR3 in amino acids: CASSKGAAQGAVQETQYF. CDR3 DNA: TGTGCCAGCAGCAAAGGGGCCGCTCAGGGGGCCGTTCAAGAGACCCAGTACTTC.

The rearrangement joins TRBV19 to TRBJ2-5; TRBD1 matches at 9 bases. The CDR3 extends over 16 amino acids. The V segment lost 5 bases and the J segment 4 bases; nucleotides outside the gene matches: 11. Germline loops: CDR1 LNHDA, CDR2 SQIVND (reference sequence). CDR3 nucleotide sequence: TGTGCCAGTAGTGCCTTATGGGACAGGGAACCAGAGACCCAGTACTTC. Amino acids: CASSALWDREPETQYF.

The chain has TRBV18 and TRBJ2-5; D gene unclear. The length of the CDR3 is 14 residues. The V and J ends lost 6 bases and 4 bases respectively, with 15 bases between them. Germline assignment: CDR1 KGHSH and CDR2 LQKENI. The CDR3 loop is CASSYTVLVETQYF. As DNA, the CDR3 is TGTGCCAGCTCCTACACAGTATTAGTAGAGACCCAGTACTTC.

This chain joins TRBV9 and TRBJ2-3; TRBD2 agrees at 10 bases. The CDR3 extends over 20 amino acids. After removal of 1 base from V and 0 bases from J, the junction contained 14 bases not matched to a gene. The germline V gene has CDR1 SGDLS and CDR2 YYNGEE. The CDR3: CASSVNPTSGRVPSTDTQYF. CDR3 sequence (DNA): TGTGCCAGCAGCGTAAACCCGACTAGCGGGCGGGTTCCTAGCACAGATACGCAGTATTTT.

The chain has TRBV6-1 and TRBJ2-2; 9 bases align to TRBD1. CDR1 is MNHNS and CDR2 is SASEGT in the germline V gene. This CDR3 is 18 amino acids long. Losses at the gene ends were 1 base for V and 7 bases for J; bases not matched to a gene: 13. This chain's CDR3 is CASSEGPGTGKINGELFF. The CDR3 DNA is TGTGCCAGCAGTGAAGGCCCCGGGACAGGGAAAATAAACGGGGAGCTGTTTTTT.

This rearrangement joins TRBV28 to TRBJ1-1, with 7 bases that match TRBD1. Unmatched junction bases numbered 4, after V lost 2 bases and J lost 1 base. This CDR3 spans 15 amino acids. Germline V gene lookup returns CDR1 MDHEN and CDR2 SYDVKM. The CDR3 DNA follows: TGTGCCAGCAGTTTAGTGGGACAGTGGAACACTGAAGCTTTCTTT. Protein: CASSLVGQWNTEAFF. The variable domain in full, completed from reference TRBV28 and TRBJ1-1, reads DVKVTQSSRYLVKRTGEKVFLECVQDMDHENMFWYRQDPGLGLRLIYFSYDVKMKEKGDIPEGYSVSREKKERFSLILESASTNQTSMYLCASSLVGQWNTEAFFGQGTRLTVV.

The chain is built from TRBV5-4 and TRBJ2-1; TRBD2 aligns across 10 bases. Germline loops: CDR1 SGHNT, CDR2 YYREEE (reference sequence). This CDR3 is built from 15 residues. V was clipped by 0 bases and J by 7 bases; unmatched bases: 4. CDR3 sequence: CASSLEAGGINEQFF. For the CDR3, the DNA is TGTGCCAGCAGCTTGGAAGCGGGAGGGATAAATGAGCAGTTCTTC.

The CDR3: CASSLVLDQGYGYTF. The CDR3 nucleotides read TGTGCCAGCAGCTTGGTCCTCGACCAGGGGTACGGCTACACCTTC. V is TRBV5-4 and J is TRBJ1-2; possible D gene TRBD1, 6 bases. The CDR3 sequence is 15 residues long. CDR1 is SGHNT and CDR2 is YYREEE in the germline V gene (reference sequence). Between the trimmed V and J ends, which lost 0 bases and 8 bases, there was a span of 17 bases.

This chain uses TRBV7-2 with TRBJ1-5; TRBD1 is a possible D gene (6 bases). With 5 bases removed from V and 9 bases from J, the gap between germline ends came to 17 bases. CDR1 and CDR2 (germline): SGHTA, FQGNSA. The CDR3 is 14 residues long. CDR3 amino acids: CASSPEGGLRPQHF. The CDR3 nucleotides read TGTGCCAGCAGCCCCGAGGGGGGGCTCCGGCCCCAGCATTTT.

With regard to this clone: The junction shows a germline mismatch at one end, possibly a read error. The V gene is TRBV6-1, the J gene TRBJ2-5, with a possible D match to TRBD1 (6 bases). Looked up from germline, CDR1 is MNHNS and CDR2 is SASEGT. This CDR3 region has 13 residues. CDR3 nucleotide sequence: TGTGCCAGCATACATGGGATAGGGGGTGGTTTGGACTTC. Protein product: CASIHGIGGGLDF.

The genes are TRBV18 and TRBJ2-5; possible D gene TRBD1, 5 bases. This CDR3 is built from 14 residues. Germline assignment: CDR1 KGHSH and CDR2 LQKENI. The germline V and J ends were trimmed by 2 bases and 1 base, with 8 bases remaining between them. Written as DNA, the CDR3 is TGTGCCAGCTCACCATGGGGCGGCCAAGAGACCCAGTACTTC. Translated, it gives CASSPWGGQETQYF.

CDR3 nucleotide sequence: TGTGCCAGCAGTGAAGGGTTCGGGGAGTGGCCCCAGCATTTT. The encoded protein is CASSEGFGEWPQHF. V and J are TRBV6-1 and TRBJ1-5; D call uncertain. The CDR3 has 14 residues. The V gene lost 1 base and the J gene lost 9 bases, with 13 bases spanning the gap. Looked up from germline, CDR1 is MNHNS and CDR2 is SASEGT.

The chain employs TRBV6-5 and TRBJ1-1, with D possibly matching TRBD1 (6 bases). The CDR3 contains 15 residues. Germline CDR1 reads MNHEY; CDR2 reads SVGAGI. Trimming took off 5 bases at V and 1 base at J, with 14 bases between the two ends. The DNA of the CDR3 is TGTGCCAGCAGTACGCACAGGGTACCGAACACTGAAGCTTTCTTT. Amino acids: CASSTHRVPNTEAFF.